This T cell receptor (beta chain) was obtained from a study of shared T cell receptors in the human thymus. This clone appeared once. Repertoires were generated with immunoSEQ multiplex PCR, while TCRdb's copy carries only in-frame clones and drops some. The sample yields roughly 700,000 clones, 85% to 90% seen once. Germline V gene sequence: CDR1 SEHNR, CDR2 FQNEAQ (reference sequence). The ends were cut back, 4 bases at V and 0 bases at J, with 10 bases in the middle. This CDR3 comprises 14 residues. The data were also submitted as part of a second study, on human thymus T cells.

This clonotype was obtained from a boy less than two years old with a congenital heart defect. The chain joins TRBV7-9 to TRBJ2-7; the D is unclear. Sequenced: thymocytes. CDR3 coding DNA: TGTGCCAGCAGCTCGGCACGAGGCTCCTACGAGCAGTACTTC. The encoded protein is CASSSARGSYEQYF.